These 12 T cell receptor beta chains share one sample of origin, sequenced in a study of identical twins. TCRdb re-analysed the 5' RACE reads in MiXCR, keeping a single row per CDR3 protein. The table shows roughly 1,500,000 distinct CDR3 sequences, with about 30% occurring only once. Source material: cord blood. These receptors were collected from a newborn girl in good health.

V gene TRBV20-1 combines with J gene TRBJ2-6; TRBD2 agrees at 10 bases. The germline V gene has CDR1 DFQATT and CDR2 SNEGSKA (reference sequence). The CDR3 is made up of 18 amino acids. V dropped 6 bases and J dropped 12; count of bases not matched to a gene: 23. The CDR3 nucleotides are TGCAGTGCCAGACAGGGGACTAGCGCTGCCCGAGAGACTGGCGTCCTGACTTTC. Its translation: CSARQGTSAARETGVLTF.

The chain carries TRBV19 and TRBJ2-1; D unresolved. The CDR3 runs to 15 residues. Trimming stripped 5 bases from V and 3 bases from J, with 14 bases between. Germline V gene data show CDR1 as LNHDA and CDR2 as SQIVND (reference sequence). The CDR3 nucleotides are TGTGCCAGTAGTGACTGGGCAGACCTCTACAATGAGCAGTTCTTC. This sequence encodes CASSDWADLYNEQFF. The full variable domain, rest sourced from reference TRBV19 and TRBJ2-1, is DGGITQSPKYLFRKEGQNVTLSCEQNLNHDAMYWYRQDPGQGLRLIYYSQIVNDFQKGDIAEGYSVSREKKESFPLTVTSAQKNPTAFYLCASSDWADLYNEQFFGPGTRLTVL.

This clonotype showed up just a few times. CDR3 bases: TGTGCCAGCAGCTTGGCTCTCAGAACCTACGAGCAGTACTTC. Its protein product is CASSLALRTYEQYF. The V gene is TRBV7-2, the J gene TRBJ2-4; no clear D gene. The DNA end is a closer match to TRBJ2-7, so the J assignment may be wrong. CDR3 length: 14 residues. Per the germline V gene, CDR1 is SGHTA and CDR2 is FQGNSA.

This clonotype turned up a few times. This chain links TRBV7-9 with TRBJ2-1; 8 positions agree with TRBD1. The germline V gene encodes CDR1 SEHNR and CDR2 FQNEAQ (reference sequence). V was clipped by 2 bases and J by 9 bases; unmatched bases: 3. CDR3 length: 13 residues. The CDR3 loop is CASSLQGAFEQFF. The CDR3 nucleotides read TGTGCCAGCAGCTTACAGGGGGCTTTTGAGCAGTTCTTC.

The J gene is TRBJ2-3, the V gene TRBV12-3 or TRBV12-4; no clear D gene. This CDR3 spans 16 amino acids. V was clipped by 3 bases and J by 2 bases, with 15 bases between them. The DNA for the CDR3 is TGTGCCAGCAGTTTTTCAGAATTTTTCACCACAGATACGCAGTATTTT. This encodes CASSFSEFFTTDTQYF.

This clonotype was detected only a few times. The rearrangement joins TRBV5-1 to TRBJ2-3; no clear D. This CDR3 spans 14 amino acids. V lost 1 base, J lost 6 bases, and 12 bases lay in between. Germline V gene lookup returns CDR1 SGHRS and CDR2 YFSETQ. For the CDR3, the DNA is TGCGCCAGCAGCTTGTCTGGGCCGTGGGATACGCAGTATTTT. Translation gives CASSLSGPWDTQYF.

This clonotype showed up just a few times. The chain carries TRBV28 and TRBJ1-5; D is uncertain. CDR1 MDHEN and CDR2 SYDVKM come from the germline V gene. The CDR3 spans 13 residues. The V gene lost 6 bases and the J gene lost 7 bases, with 13 bases spanning the gap. The CDR3 protein is CASSRPGPQPQHF. CDR3 sequence (DNA): TGTGCCAGCAGCCGCCCAGGTCCCCAGCCCCAGCATTTT.

Written as DNA, the CDR3 is TGTGCCAGCAGTGAAGGAGTGGGTTACGAGCAGTACTTC. It yields the protein CASSEGVGYEQYF. The chain carries TRBV2 and TRBJ2-4; D call uncertain. The J call may be mistaken, given a closer DNA end match to TRBJ2-7. This CDR3 is 13 amino acids long. CDR1 is SNHLY and CDR2 is FYNNEI in the germline V gene.

This clonotype was counted many times. This chain connects TRBV27 to TRBJ1-2; 9 bases align to TRBD1. CDR3 length equals 14 residues. Germline V gene lookup returns CDR1 MNHEY and CDR2 SMNVEV (reference sequence). After removal of 0 bases from V and 4 bases from J, the junction contained 0 bases not matched to a gene. CDR3 in amino acids: CASSLSTGGYGYTF. In nucleotides, the CDR3 is TGTGCCAGCAGTTTATCGACAGGGGGCTATGGCTACACCTTC.

The chain recombines TRBV29-1 with TRBJ2-2; D unclear. V lost 5 bases and J lost 0, with 13 bases in between. The CDR3 is made up of 15 amino acids. From germline, CDR1 is SQVTM and CDR2 ANQGSEA. This CDR3 is CSVRLGGPNTGELFF. The CDR3 DNA reads TGCAGCGTTCGTCTCGGCGGACCGAACACCGGGGAGCTGTTTTTT.

The sample holds a few counts of this clonotype. The genes are TRBV10-1 and TRBJ2-4; 7 nucleotides line up with TRBD2. Judging by the DNA end, TRBJ2-7 fits better; the J call may be wrong. This CDR3 has 14 amino acids. The V gene's germline CDR1 is WNHNN and CDR2 SYGVQD (reference sequence). Here the CDR3 DNA reads TGCGCCAGCAGTGAGCTAGCGGAACTCTACGAGCAGTACTTC. As protein: CASSELAELYEQYF.

This clonotype was detected only a few times. CDR3 amino acids: CASQGLANTGELFF. The CDR3 DNA reads as TGTGCCAGCCAGGGCCTAGCGAACACCGGGGAGCTGTTTTTT. The rearrangement uses TRBV2 and TRBJ2-2, with D possibly matching TRBD1 (5 bases). The CDR3 runs to 14 residues. The V end lost 8 bases, the J end lost 0 bases, and 10 bases lay between the germline ends. Germline CDR1 is SNHLY and CDR2 is FYNNEI.